These T cell receptor beta chains were read from a single sample in a study of radiotherapy plus CTLA-4 blockade in lung cancer. Assay: immunoSEQ multiplex PCR; the TCRdb copy retains only in-frame clones and omits some. This sample has approximately 47,000 clones, with 63% found just once. The sample here was peripheral blood, taken from a patient treated with radiotherapy plus ipilimumab. All receptors come from a human donor with non-small cell lung cancer who had a partial response to radiotherapy plus ipilimumab. Each CDR3 is given with its conserved first and last residue. D genes are given only for firm matches. For some rows the clone size is stated as once, few or many, or as a class when expanded; others skip it.

clone_size d_call j_call v_call cdr3_aa cdr3_nt
NA TRBD1 TRBJ1-2 TRBV19 CASKASGQVTYGYTF TGTGCCAGTAAGGCTTCAGGACAGGTTACTTATGGCTACACCTTC
NA TRBD1 TRBJ1-5 TRBV12-5 CASGLVLGTVNQPQHF TGTGCTAGTGGTTTGGTACTGGGGACAGTCAATCAGCCCCAGCATTTT
few TRBD1 TRBJ2-6 TRBV5-4 CASSWDSLRSGANVLTF TGTGCCAGCAGTTGGGACAGCTTGAGGTCTGGGGCCAACGTCCTGACTTTC
NA TRBD1 TRBJ2-7 TRBV4-1 CASSQGDRGVDEQYF TGCGCCAGCAGCCAAGGGGACAGGGGGGTCGACGAGCAGTACTTC
NA TRBD1 TRBJ1-2 TRBV5-4 CASSLGGGPDYGYTF TGTGCCAGCAGCCTGGGAGGGGGCCCCGACTATGGCTACACCTTC
few NA TRBJ2-6 TRBV7-8 CASSPGWGESVKAGANVLTF TGTGCCAGCAGCCCCGGTTGGGGGGAATCTGTAAAGGCTGGGGCCAACGTCCTGACTTTC
NA TRBD2 TRBJ2-1 TRBV5-1 CASSGGLASDEQFF TGCGCCAGCAGCGGAGGACTAGCGAGCGATGAGCAGTTCTTC
NA NA TRBJ1-2 TRBV27 CASSPGGGAGYGYTF TGTGCCAGCAGTCCCGGGGGGGGCGCAGGCTATGGCTACACCTTC
many TRBD1 TRBJ2-2 TRBV10-3 CAISSGQGDRELFF TGTGCCATCAGTTCGGGACAGGGGGACAGGGAGCTGTTTTTT
NA TRBD2 TRBJ2-5 TRBV6-4 CASSPGLGATQYF TGTGCCAGCAGCCCCGGACTAGGTGCGACCCAGTACTTC
medium-sized NA TRBJ1-1 TRBV13 CASSLVGTVEAFF TGTGCCAGCAGCTTAGTCGGGACTGTAGAAGCTTTCTTT
few TRBD1 TRBJ2-1 TRBV7-6 CASSAGTGGHNEQFF TGTGCCAGCAGCGCAGGGACAGGGGGCCACAATGAGCAGTTCTTC
once TRBD2 TRBJ2-3 TRBV7-2 CASSLAGPGLVPDTQYF TGTGCCAGCAGCTTAGCGGGACCGGGACTAGTGCCAGATACGCAGTATTTT
NA TRBD1 TRBJ1-2 TRBV18 CASSPPGQGGDYGYTF TGTGCCAGCTCACCACCGGGCCAAGGGGGCGACTATGGCTACACCTTC
once TRBD1 TRBJ1-1 TRBV5-5 CASSLTGRHTEAFF TGTGCCAGCAGCCTGACAGGGCGTCACACTGAAGCTTTCTTT
NA NA TRBJ2-2 TRBV21-1 CASTGLAGGSNTGELFF TGTGCCAGCACCGGACTAGCGGGGGGCTCTAACACCGGGGAGCTGTTTTTT
once NA TRBJ1-4 TRBV5-1 CASSLAGRTNEKLFF TGCGCCAGCAGCTTGGCCGGGAGAACTAATGAAAAACTGTTTTTT
NA TRBD2 TRBJ2-3 TRBV30 CAWSVFGLAGGSTSTDTQYF TGTGCCTGGAGTGTATTCGGACTAGCGGGGGGGAGTACTAGCACAGATACGCAGTATTTT
NA TRBD1 TRBJ1-1 TRBV19 CASSTGTGRVMNTEAFF TGTGCCAGTAGCACCGGGACAGGGCGAGTCATGAACACTGAAGCTTTCTTT
NA NA TRBJ2-1 TRBV7-9 CASSLSRGTYNEQFF TGTGCCAGCAGCCTCTCACGAGGGACCTACAATGAGCAGTTCTTC
NA NA TRBJ1-2 TRBV7-9 CASSLGVGVNYGYTF TGTGCCAGCAGCTTAGGTGTCGGAGTTAACTATGGCTACACCTTC